A selection of T cell receptor beta chains follows, all from one sample in a study of human T cells and chemical hapten exposure. TCRdb reanalysed the RACE reads using MiXCR and keeps one entry per CDR3 protein. Here the sample spans around 340,000 distinct CDR3 sequences, around 7% being singletons. The source material was whole blood, sampled in connection with sensitization to the hapten diphenylcyclopropenone (DPC). The receptor source for this set is a woman younger than 30 with alopecia areata. Some clones in this sample may be carry-over from other donors' samples. CDR3s include the opening cysteine and the closing phenylalanine or tryptophan. A D gene is named only where the DNA matches it firmly. Expanded clones get a size class; other rows say once, few or many, or leave the size out.

abundance	v_gene	j_gene	d_gene	CDR3nt	CDR3aa
few	TRBV6-5	TRBJ2-2	TRBD1	TGTGCCAGCAGTTACATCAAAATTCTCCTGGACAGGCGCGGGGAGCTGTTTTTT	CASSYIKILLDRRGELFF
-	TRBV6-5	TRBJ2-2	-	TGTGCCAGCAGTCCCCGGGACGGGGAGCTGTTTTTT	CASSPRDGELFF
-	TRBV20-1	TRBJ1-6	-	TGCAGTGCTAGCCAGGCGGGAGACTCGACGAATTCACCCCTCCACTTT	CSASQAGDSTNSPLHF
many	TRBV28	TRBJ1-3	-	TGTGCCAGCTCTGGAAACACCATATATTTT	CASSGNTIYF
few	TRBV10-3	TRBJ1-1	-	TGTGCCATCAGTGTAACAGAGAACACTGAAGCTTTCTTT	CAISVTENTEAFF
-	TRBV6-5	TRBJ1-4	-	TGTGCCAGCAGTTACTGGGCGAGACCAACTAATGAAAAACTGTTTTTT	CASSYWARPTNEKLFF
-	TRBV18	TRBJ2-5	-	TGTGCCAGCTCTAAGACGGGACAAGAGACCCAGTACTTC	CASSKTGQETQYF
-	TRBV6-2/TRBV6-3	TRBJ2-7	TRBD2	TGTGCCAGCAAGGAGGGAGAACTAGCGGGGGGACCGTACTACGAGCAGTACTTC	CASKEGELAGGPYYEQYF
many	TRBV15	TRBJ1-1	-	TGTGCCACCAGGGGGTCATCGAACACTGAAGCTTTCTTT	CATRGSSNTEAFF
few	TRBV10-3	TRBJ2-5	TRBD1	TGTGCCATCAGTGAATCGGGACAGGGACTCCAAGAGACCCAGTACTTC	CAISESGQGLQETQYF
-	TRBV11-2	TRBJ2-3	TRBD2	TGTGCCAGCAGCACTATTCAAGCTAGCGGGGGGGCCCGCACAGATACGCAGTATTTT	CASSTIQASGGARTDTQYF
few	TRBV6-5	TRBJ2-3	TRBD2	TGTGCCAGCAGTTTATCCCCGGGACTAGATGTATCAGATACGCAGTATTTT	CASSLSPGLDVSDTQYF
-	TRBV27	TRBJ2-5	-	TGTGCCAGCCGGCGGAAGGACCTCCAAGAGACCCAGTACTTC	CASRRKDLQETQYF
-	TRBV27	TRBJ1-5	TRBD1	TGTGCCAACAGTCCCTGGGACAGGGCGAATCAGCCCCAGCATTTT	CANSPWDRANQPQHF
-	TRBV5-5	TRBJ2-7	TRBD1	TGTGCCAGCAGCTTATCAGGGGGCCTCAACCAGCGCGAGCAGTACTTC	CASSLSGGLNQREQYF
few	TRBV4-3	TRBJ2-3	-	TGCGCCAGCAGCCAAGGGGCGGGGAGCACAGATACGCAGTATTTT	CASSQGAGSTDTQYF
few	TRBV7-4	TRBJ1-1	TRBD1	TGTGCCAGCAGCTCTATAGGACAGGGCAACACTGAAGCTTTCTTT	CASSSIGQGNTEAFF
few	TRBV6-2/TRBV6-3	TRBJ1-6	TRBD1	TGTGCCAGCAGTTCGGGACAGATCTCCTATAATTCACCCCTCCACTTT	CASSSGQISYNSPLHF
few	TRBV5-1	TRBJ1-1	-	TGCGCCAGCAGCTTGGACTCGGTGAACACTGAAGCTTTCTTT	CASSLDSVNTEAFF
few	TRBV18	TRBJ2-6	TRBD2	TGTGCCAGCTCACCGAGCGGGGGGAGCTCTGGGGCCAACGTCCTGACTTTC	CASSPSGGSSGANVLTF
many	TRBV28	TRBJ2-1	-	TGTGCCAGGGGCGGCCACGGGGGCAATGAGCAGTTCTTC	CARGGHGGNEQFF
few	TRBV5-8	TRBJ1-5	-	TGTGCCAGCCGCGTTCGTGGGGGCAGGGACTATCAGCCCCAGCATTTT	CASRVRGGRDYQPQHF
-	TRBV9	TRBJ2-2	-	TGTGCCAGCAGCGTAGTCGAGGTCGGGGAGCTGTTTTTT	CASSVVEVGELFF
-	TRBV28	TRBJ2-7	-	TGTGCCAGCAGCCCCGAACCCCCCTACGAGCAGTACTTC	CASSPEPPYEQYF
-	TRBV3-1	TRBJ1-5	-	TGTGCCAGCAGCCAAGAATTGGAGAAGCCCCAGCATTTT	CASSQELEKPQHF
many	TRBV7-8	TRBJ2-2	-	TGTGCCAGCAGCTTAGTCGGACGGGGTGTCGGGGAGCTGTTTTTT	CASSLVGRGVGELFF
few	TRBV6-4	TRBJ2-2	-	TGTGCCAGCAACCAGCCCGGGGCCGGGGAGCTGTTTTTT	CASNQPGAGELFF
few	TRBV20-1	TRBJ1-1	TRBD1	TGCAGTGCCGTACCGGGACAGGGGCGGGAAGCTTTCTTT	CSAVPGQGREAFF
few	TRBV28	TRBJ2-7	-	TGTGCCAGCAATGGACCGGGACACAGAAACTACGAGCAGTACTTC	CASNGPGHRNYEQYF
few	TRBV20-1	TRBJ2-3	-	TGCAGTGCCCCTTTCACAGGCACAGATACGCAGTATTTT	CSAPFTGTDTQYF
-	TRBV5-1	TRBJ2-1	TRBD2	TGCGCCAGCAGCTCCCGGACTAGCGGGGGGCCGTACAATGAGCAGTTCTTC	CASSSRTSGGPYNEQFF